These 6 T cell receptor beta chains share one sample of origin, sequenced in a study of blood T cell repertoires in COVID-19. The repertoire was sequenced with immunoSEQ multiplex PCR; TCRdb's copy has only in-frame clones and lacks some. The sample consists of tens of thousands of clones, approximately 88% of them appearing once. Input material: peripheral blood. The receptors originated from a woman aged 40-49 years with active or convalescent COVID-19.

This clone was seen just once. The chain carries TRBV6-2 or TRBV6-3 and TRBJ2-7; 9 positions match TRBD1. Looked up from germline, CDR1 is MNHEY and CDR2 is SVGEGT. The trim removed 5 bases at V and 2 bases at J, leaving 7 bases unmatched. The CDR3 totals 15 residues. The CDR3 sequence is CASSLGQGRTYEQYF. The CDR3 DNA reads TGTGCCAGCAGTCTCGGACAGGGGAGGACCTACGAGCAGTACTTC.

This clone is a singleton in its sample. This rearrangement joins TRBV6-4 to TRBJ1-2; TRBD1 matches at 8 bases. This CDR3 has 14 amino acids. CDR1 and CDR2 from the germline V gene are MRHNA and SNTAGT. Trimming at V came to 4 bases and at J to 8 bases, leaving 9 bases not matched to a gene. Here the CDR3 DNA reads TGTGCCAGCAGTGGGGGCGGACAGGGCCGGGGCTACACCTTC. Its protein is CASSGGGQGRGYTF.

The chain joins TRBV7-8 to TRBJ1-1; TRBD1 matches 8 bases. The V and J ends lost 8 bases and 3 bases, in that order; junction bases with no gene match: 5. The CDR3 consists of 13 residues. Germline CDR1 SGHVS, CDR2 FQNEAQ. CDR3 region: CASGYRGDTEAFF. DNA of the CDR3: TGTGCCAGCGGATACAGGGGGGACACTGAAGCTTTCTTT.

The chain combines TRBV7-3 with TRBJ2-2; 9 bases match TRBD1. The CDR3 contains 14 residues. CDR1 and CDR2 from the germline V gene are SGHTA and FQGTGA. V gave up 7 bases and J gave up 6 bases; unmatched junction bases: 6. The CDR3 is CASTLRQGAGELFF. The CDR3 region has the DNA TGTGCCAGCACCCTTCGACAGGGGGCCGGGGAGCTGTTTTTT. Full variable domain (remainder filled in from reference TRBV7-3 and TRBJ2-2): GAGVSQTPSNKVTEKGKYVELRCDPISGHTALYWYRQSLGQGPEFLIYFQGTGAADDSGLPNDRFFAVRPEGSVSTLKIQRTERGDSAVYLCASTLRQGAGELFFGEGSRLTVL.

CDR3 sequence reads: CATSRDDTAKFTDTQYF. The CDR3 DNA sequence: TGTGCCACCAGCAGAGATGATACAGCCAAATTCACAGATACGCAGTATTTT. V usage is TRBV15 and J usage is TRBJ2-3, with D unclear. The V gene lost 0 bases and the J gene lost 2 bases, with 15 bases spanning the gap. The CDR3 covers 17 residues. Germline V gives CDR1 LNHNV, CDR2 YYDKDF (reference sequence).

The sample holds one count of this clone. The chain couples TRBV5-1 to TRBJ1-4; no definite D call. CDR3 length: 13 residues. Germline assignment: CDR1 SGHRS and CDR2 YFSETQ. Trimming left V 4 bases short and J 0 bases short, with 4 bases between. DNA for the CDR3: TGCGCCAGCAGCCTCGCAACTAATGAAAAACTGTTTTTT. Its translation is CASSLATNEKLFF.